Listed below are T cell receptor beta chains from one sample, sequenced in a study of memory CD4+ T cells and cytomegalovirus serostatus. Data came from immunoSEQ multiplex PCR; TCRdb stores just in-frame clones and leaves some out. In the table there are 30,000 to 40,000 clones, 79% of which are singletons. Sequencing was done on a sample of memory CD4+ T cells from blood. The receptors shown here come from an adult in good health and CMV-seropositive. Each CDR3 is given with its conserved first and last residue. D genes are given only for firm matches. Expanded clones get a size class; other rows say once, few or many, or leave the size out.

abundance	d_gene	j_gene	v_gene	CDR3nt	CDR3aa
.	.	TRBJ1-4	TRBV25-1	TGTGCCAGCAGTAGGTCGGGGGACGAAAAACTGTTTTTT	CASSRSGDEKLFF
.	.	TRBJ1-2	TRBV5-5	TGTGCCAGCAGCCTCCGGGACCTCGTCTATGGCTACACCTTC	CASSLRDLVYGYTF
.	.	TRBJ2-7	TRBV11-2	TGTGCCAGCAGCTTCAACAGGGAGCAGTACTTC	CASSFNREQYF
once	TRBD1	TRBJ1-2	TRBV28	TGTGCCAGCAGTCCCGCCGGGACAGGGGTCGGGGGCTACACCTTC	CASSPAGTGVGGYTF
few	.	TRBJ2-2	TRBV11-2	TGTGCCAGCAGCCCGACAGGGAACACCGGGGAGCTGTTTTTT	CASSPTGNTGELFF
.	.	TRBJ2-3	TRBV5-5	TGTGCCAGCAGACCTCCGGACAGAAGCACAGATACGCAGTATTTT	CASRPPDRSTDTQYF
.	TRBD1	TRBJ1-1	TRBV7-9	TGTGCCAGCAGCCCGGGGACAGGGGGCACTGAAGCTTTCTTT	CASSPGTGGTEAFF
.	.	TRBJ1-6	TRBV6-5	TGTGCCAGCAGCGCCGTAGGGACCGCCAATTCACCCCTCCACTTT	CASSAVGTANSPLHF
.	TRBD2	TRBJ2-7	TRBV10-3	TGTGCCATCAGAGAGTTAGCGGGAGCGGGCGAGCAGTACTTC	CAIRELAGAGEQYF
.	TRBD1	TRBJ2-1	TRBV7-8	TGTGCCAGCAGCGGGACGGGACAGGAAGAGGGTGAGCAGTTCTTC	CASSGTGQEEGEQFF
once	TRBD1	TRBJ1-2	TRBV2	TGTGCCAGCAGTGACCAACAGGGGGCATATGGCTACACCTTC	CASSDQQGAYGYTF
once	TRBD2	TRBJ2-3	TRBV18	TGTGCCAGCTCACCATCCTTCGGACTAGCCTCCTCAACAGATACGCAGTATTTT	CASSPSFGLASSTDTQYF